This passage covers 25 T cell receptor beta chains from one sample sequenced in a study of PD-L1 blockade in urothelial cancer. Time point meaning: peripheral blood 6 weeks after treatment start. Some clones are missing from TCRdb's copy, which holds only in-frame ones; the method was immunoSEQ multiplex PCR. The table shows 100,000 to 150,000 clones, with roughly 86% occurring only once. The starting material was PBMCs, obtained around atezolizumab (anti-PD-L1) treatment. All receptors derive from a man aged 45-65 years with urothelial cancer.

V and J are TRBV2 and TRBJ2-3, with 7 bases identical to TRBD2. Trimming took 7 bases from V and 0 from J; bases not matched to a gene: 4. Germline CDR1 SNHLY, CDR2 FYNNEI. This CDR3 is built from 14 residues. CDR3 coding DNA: TGTGCCAGCACAGCTAGCGGAAGCACAGATACGCAGTATTTT. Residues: CASTASGSTDTQYF.

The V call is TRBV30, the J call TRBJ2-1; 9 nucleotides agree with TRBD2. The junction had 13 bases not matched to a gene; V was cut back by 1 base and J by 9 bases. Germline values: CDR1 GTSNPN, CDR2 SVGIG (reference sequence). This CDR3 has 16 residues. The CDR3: CAWSGLRTSVFSEQFF. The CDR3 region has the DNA TGTGCCTGGAGTGGTCTCCGGACTAGCGTTTTCAGTGAGCAGTTCTTC. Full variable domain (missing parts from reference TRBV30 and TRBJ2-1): SQTIHQWPATLVQPVGSPLSLECTVEGTSNPNLYWYRQAAGRGLQLLFYSVGIGQISSEVPQNLSASRPQDRQFILSSKKLLLSDSGFYLCAWSGLRTSVFSEQFFGPGTRLTVL.

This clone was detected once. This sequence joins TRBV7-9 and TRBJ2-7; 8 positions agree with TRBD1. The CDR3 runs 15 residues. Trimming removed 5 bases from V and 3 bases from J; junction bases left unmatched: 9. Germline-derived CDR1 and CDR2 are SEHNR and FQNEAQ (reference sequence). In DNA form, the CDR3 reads TGTGCCAGCAGCCTTCCCCAGGGGGCTCTCTACGAGCAGTACTTC. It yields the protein CASSLPQGALYEQYF.

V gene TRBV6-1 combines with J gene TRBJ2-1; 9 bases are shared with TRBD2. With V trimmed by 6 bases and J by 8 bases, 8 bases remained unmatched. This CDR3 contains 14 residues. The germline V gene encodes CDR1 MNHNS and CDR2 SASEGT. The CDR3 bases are TGTGCCAGCAGAACGTCTAGCGGGATTTATGAGCAGTTCTTC. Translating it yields CASRTSSGIYEQFF.

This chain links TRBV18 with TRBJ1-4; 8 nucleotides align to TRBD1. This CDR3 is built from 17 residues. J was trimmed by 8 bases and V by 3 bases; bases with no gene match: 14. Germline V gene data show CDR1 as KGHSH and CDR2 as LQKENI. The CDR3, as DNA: TGTGCCAGCTCACCCGTTCGCCCAGGACAGGGTGGCGAAAAACTGTTTTTT. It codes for CASSPVRPGQGGEKLFF.

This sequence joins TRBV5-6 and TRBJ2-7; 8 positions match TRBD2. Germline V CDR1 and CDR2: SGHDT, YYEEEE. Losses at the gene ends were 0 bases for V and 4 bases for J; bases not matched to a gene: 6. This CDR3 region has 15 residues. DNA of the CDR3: TGTGCCAGCAGCTTGGGAGGCGGGAGGTCGTACGAGCAGTACTTC. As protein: CASSLGGGRSYEQYF.

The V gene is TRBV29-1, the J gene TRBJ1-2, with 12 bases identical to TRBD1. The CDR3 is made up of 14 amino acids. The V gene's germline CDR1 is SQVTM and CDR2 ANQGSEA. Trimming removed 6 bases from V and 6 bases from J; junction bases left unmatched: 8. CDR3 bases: TGCAGCGTATCGGGACAGGGGGCGAAAAATGGCTACACCTTC. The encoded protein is CSVSGQGAKNGYTF.

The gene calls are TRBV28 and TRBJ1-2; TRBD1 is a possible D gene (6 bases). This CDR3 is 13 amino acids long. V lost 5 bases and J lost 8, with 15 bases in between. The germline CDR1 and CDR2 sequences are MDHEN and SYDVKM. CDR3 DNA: TGTGCCAGCAGTCAAGAAACAGGGACCGGCTACACCTTC. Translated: CASSQETGTGYTF.

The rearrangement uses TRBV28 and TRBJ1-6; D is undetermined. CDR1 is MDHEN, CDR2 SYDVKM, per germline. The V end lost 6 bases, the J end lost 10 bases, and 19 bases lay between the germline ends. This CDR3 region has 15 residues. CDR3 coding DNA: TGTGCCAGCAGGGCGAACCGGGGAACAAAATCACCCCTCCACTTT. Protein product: CASRANRGTKSPLHF.

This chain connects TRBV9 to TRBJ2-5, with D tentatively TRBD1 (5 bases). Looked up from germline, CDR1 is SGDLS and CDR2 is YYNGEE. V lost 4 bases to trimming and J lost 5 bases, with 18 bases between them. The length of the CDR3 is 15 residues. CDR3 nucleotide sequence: TGTGCCAGCAGCCCCAGCCAGGGTCTCGTGGAGACCCAGTACTTC. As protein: CASSPSQGLVETQYF. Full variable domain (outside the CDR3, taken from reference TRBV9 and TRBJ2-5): DSGVTQTPKHLITATGQRVTLRCSPRSGDLSVYWYQQSLDQGLQFLIQYYNGEERAKGNILERFSAQQFPDLHSELNLSSLELGDSALYFCASSPSQGLVETQYFGPGTRLLVL.

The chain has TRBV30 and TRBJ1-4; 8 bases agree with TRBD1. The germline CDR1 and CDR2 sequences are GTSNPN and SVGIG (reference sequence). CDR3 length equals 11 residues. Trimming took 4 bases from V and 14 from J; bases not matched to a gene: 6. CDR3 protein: CAWKEGTGLFF. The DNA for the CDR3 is TGTGCCTGGAAAGAAGGGACAGGTCTGTTTTTT.

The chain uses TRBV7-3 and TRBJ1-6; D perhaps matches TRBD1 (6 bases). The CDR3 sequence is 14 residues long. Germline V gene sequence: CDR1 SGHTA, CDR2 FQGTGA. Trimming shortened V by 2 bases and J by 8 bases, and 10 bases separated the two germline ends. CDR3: CASSLSGGDSPLHF. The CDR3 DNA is TGTGCCAGCAGCTTATCTGGGGGCGATTCACCCCTCCACTTT.

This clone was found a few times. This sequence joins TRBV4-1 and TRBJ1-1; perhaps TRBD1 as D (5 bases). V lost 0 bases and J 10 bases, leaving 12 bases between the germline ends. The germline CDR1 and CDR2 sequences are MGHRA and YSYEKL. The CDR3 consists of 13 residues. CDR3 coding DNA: TGCGCCAGCAGCCAAGATCCCAGGGTTGCAGCTTTCTTT. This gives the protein CASSQDPRVAAFF.

CDR3 sequence: CASSESGDSSYEQYF. The DNA for the CDR3 is TGTGCCAGCAGTGAATCGGGGGACAGCTCCTACGAGCAGTACTTC. The V call is TRBV6-4, the J call TRBJ2-7; a weak D match, TRBD1 (7 bases). The CDR3 runs 15 residues. Trimming left V 3 bases short and J 0 bases short, with 12 bases between. Looked up from germline, CDR1 is MRHNA and CDR2 is SNTAGT.

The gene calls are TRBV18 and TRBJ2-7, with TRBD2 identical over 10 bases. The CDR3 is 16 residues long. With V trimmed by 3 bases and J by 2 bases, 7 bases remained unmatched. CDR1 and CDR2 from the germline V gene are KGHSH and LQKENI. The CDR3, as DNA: TGTGCCAGCTCACCGACCGGGACTAGCGCGACCTACGAGCAGTACTTC. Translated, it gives CASSPTGTSATYEQYF.

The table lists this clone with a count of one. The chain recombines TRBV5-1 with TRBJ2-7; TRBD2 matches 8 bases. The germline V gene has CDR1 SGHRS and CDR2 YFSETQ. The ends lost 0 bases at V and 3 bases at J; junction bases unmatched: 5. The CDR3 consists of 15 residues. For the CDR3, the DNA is TGCGCCAGCAGCTTGGAAGCGGGAGCGGGCTACGAGCAGTACTTC. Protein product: CASSLEAGAGYEQYF.

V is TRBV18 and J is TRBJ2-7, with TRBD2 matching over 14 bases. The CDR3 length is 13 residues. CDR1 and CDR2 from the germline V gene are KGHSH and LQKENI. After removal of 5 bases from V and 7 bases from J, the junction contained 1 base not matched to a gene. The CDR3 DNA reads TGTGCCAGCTCAGGGACTAGCGGGAGTGAGCAGTACTTC. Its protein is CASSGTSGSEQYF.

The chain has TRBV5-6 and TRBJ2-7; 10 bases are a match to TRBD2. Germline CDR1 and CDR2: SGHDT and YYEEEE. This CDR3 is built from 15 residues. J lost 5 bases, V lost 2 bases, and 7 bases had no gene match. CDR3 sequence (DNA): TGTGCCAGCAGCTTAATGTCTAGCGGGAGCCACGAGCAGTACTTC. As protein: CASSLMSSGSHEQYF.

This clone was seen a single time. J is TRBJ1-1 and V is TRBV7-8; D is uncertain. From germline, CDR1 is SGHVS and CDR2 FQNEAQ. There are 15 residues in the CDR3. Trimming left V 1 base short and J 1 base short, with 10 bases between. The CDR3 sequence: CASSLGVRQNTEAFF. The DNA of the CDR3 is TGTGCCAGCAGCTTAGGTGTCAGACAGAACACTGAAGCTTTCTTT.

The CDR3 sequence: CASSYDVRDKSNEQFF. In nucleotides, the CDR3 is TGTGCCAGCAGTTACGACGTACGGGACAAATCCAATGAGCAGTTCTTC. V gene TRBV6-5 combines with J gene TRBJ2-1; the D gene is possibly TRBD1 (6 bases). Trimming pared 2 bases from V and 6 bases from J, leaving 17 bases between. This CDR3 contains 16 residues. From germline, CDR1 is MNHEY and CDR2 SVGAGI.

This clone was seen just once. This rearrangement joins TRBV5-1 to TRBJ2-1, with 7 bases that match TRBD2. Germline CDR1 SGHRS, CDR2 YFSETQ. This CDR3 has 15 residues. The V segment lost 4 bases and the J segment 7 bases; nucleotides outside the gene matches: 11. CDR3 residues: CASSPSSGPLNEQFF. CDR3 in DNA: TGCGCCAGCAGCCCCTCTAGCGGCCCATTGAATGAGCAGTTCTTC.

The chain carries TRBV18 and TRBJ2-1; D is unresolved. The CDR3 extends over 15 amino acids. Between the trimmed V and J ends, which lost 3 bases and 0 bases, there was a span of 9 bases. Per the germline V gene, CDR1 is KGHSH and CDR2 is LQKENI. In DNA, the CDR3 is TGTGCCAGCTCACCCGACAAGAGCTCCTACAATGAGCAGTTCTTC. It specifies CASSPDKSSYNEQFF.

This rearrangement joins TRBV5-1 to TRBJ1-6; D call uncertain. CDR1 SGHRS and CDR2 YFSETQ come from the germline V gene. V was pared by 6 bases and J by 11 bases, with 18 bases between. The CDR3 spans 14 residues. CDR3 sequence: CASTLAGFETPLHF. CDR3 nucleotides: TGCGCCAGCACCCTGGCCGGGTTTGAGACACCCCTCCACTTT.

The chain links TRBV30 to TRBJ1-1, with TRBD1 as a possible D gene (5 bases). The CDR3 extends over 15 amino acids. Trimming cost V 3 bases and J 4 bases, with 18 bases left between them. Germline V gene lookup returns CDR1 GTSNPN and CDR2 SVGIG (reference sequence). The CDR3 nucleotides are TGTGCCTGGAGCAGAATGGGGCTGCCGGTCACTGAAGCTTTCTTT. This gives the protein CAWSRMGLPVTEAFF.

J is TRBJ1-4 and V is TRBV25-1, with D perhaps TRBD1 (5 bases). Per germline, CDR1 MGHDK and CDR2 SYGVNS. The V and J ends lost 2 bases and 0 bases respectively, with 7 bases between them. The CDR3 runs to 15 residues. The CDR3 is CASSEGRATNEKLFF. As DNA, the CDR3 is TGTGCCAGCAGTGAAGGCAGGGCAACTAATGAAAAACTGTTTTTT.